This T cell receptor beta chain was identified during a study of graft-versus-host responses after intestinal transplantation. At the level of the study: Transplant types were multivisceral, liver-intestinal, or isolated intestinal. Tacrolimus plus steroids were given to all recipients for approximately 3 years, preceded by anti-thymocyte globulin induction.

Profiled with immunoSEQ multiplex PCR; TCRdb holds only in-frame clones, not every one. This sample has tens of thousands of clones, with 90% to 95% found just once. This clone has more than one count but fewer than ten. Its antigen is not identified. There are 17 residues in the CDR3. Study conclusions and caveats: HvG clone declines early post-transplant were associated with peak circulating GvH levels.

Sequenced material: unstimulated CD8+ T cells sorted from spleen or lymph node cells, taken before intestinal transplant. The source is a human donor who received an intestinal transplant. The rearrangement links TRBV21-1 to TRBJ2-2; TRBD2, the table's D call, was not compared with the DNA. TRBV21-1 is marked as a pseudogene. The CDR3: CASSKAPGLAGTGELFF. The DNA of the CDR3 is TGTGCCAGCAGCAAAGCCCCGGGACTTGCGGGCACCGGGGAGCTGTTTTTT.